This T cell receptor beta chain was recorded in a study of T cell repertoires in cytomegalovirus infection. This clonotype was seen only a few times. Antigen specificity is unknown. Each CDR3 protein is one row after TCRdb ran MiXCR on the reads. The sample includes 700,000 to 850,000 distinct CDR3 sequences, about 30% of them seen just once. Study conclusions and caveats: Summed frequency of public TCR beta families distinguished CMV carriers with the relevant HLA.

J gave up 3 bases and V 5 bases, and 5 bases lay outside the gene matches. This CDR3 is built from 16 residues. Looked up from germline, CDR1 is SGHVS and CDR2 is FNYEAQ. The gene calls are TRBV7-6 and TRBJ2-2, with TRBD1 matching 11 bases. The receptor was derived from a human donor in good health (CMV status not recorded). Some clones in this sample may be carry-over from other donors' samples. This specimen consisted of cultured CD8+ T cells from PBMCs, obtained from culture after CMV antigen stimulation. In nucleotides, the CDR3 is TGTGCCAGCAGCGGGGACAGGGGGGTCGACACCGGGGAGCTGTTTTTT. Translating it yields CASSGDRGVDTGELFF.